This T cell receptor (beta chain) was profiled in a study of T cell responses to AZD1222 COVID-19 vaccine. Study-level findings and limits: Donors were mostly white British, more females; clonal diversity possibly underestimated. Dominant at 160-218 and 743-854, vaccine-associated CD4 TCRs also spanned spike. Sampling that yielded the repertoires occurred only after the peak T cell response. Seropositive status at baseline applied to only a handful of AZD1222 recipients.

Assay: immunoSEQ multiplex PCR; the TCRdb copy retains only in-frame clones and omits some. The sample consists of more than 75,000 clones, roughly nine tenths of them appearing once. For this clone: The antigen is not known. A read error may produce the germline difference seen at one junction end.

Germline V gives CDR1 MDHEN, CDR2 SYDVKM. This CDR3 has 12 amino acids. The V gene is TRBV28, the J gene TRBJ1-1; D is undetermined. The clonotype was recovered from an adult in good health. This specimen was peripheral blood, taken on day 0 of AZD1222 vaccination. The CDR3 DNA follows: TGTGCCAGCGGTTTTACAGCCCCTGAAGCTTTCTTT. Amino acids: CASGFTAPEAFF.